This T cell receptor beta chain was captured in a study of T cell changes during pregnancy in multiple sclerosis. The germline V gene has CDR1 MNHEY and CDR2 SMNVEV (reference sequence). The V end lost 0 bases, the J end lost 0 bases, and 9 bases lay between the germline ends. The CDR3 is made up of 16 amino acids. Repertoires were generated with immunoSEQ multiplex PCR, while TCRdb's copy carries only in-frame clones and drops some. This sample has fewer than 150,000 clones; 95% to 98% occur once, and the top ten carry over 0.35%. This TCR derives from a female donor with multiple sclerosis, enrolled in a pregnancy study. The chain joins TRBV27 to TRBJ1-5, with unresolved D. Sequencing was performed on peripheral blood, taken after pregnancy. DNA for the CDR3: TGTGCCAGCAGTTTATCATCCACTTATAGCAATCAGCCCCAGCATTTT. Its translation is CASSLSSTYSNQPQHF.